These T cell receptor beta chains were read from a single sample in a study of blood T cell repertoires in COVID-19. TCRdb's copy holds only in-frame clones and misses some; the assay was immunoSEQ multiplex PCR. Of tens of thousands of clones listed, around 80% are singletons. The sample taken for sequencing was peripheral blood. Every receptor here comes from a woman older than 75 with acute or convalescent COVID-19. Both conserved end residues are part of each CDR3. A D gene is named only where the DNA matches it firmly. The size field is filled for only some rows; it gives once, few, many or a size class.

CDR3 | DNA | size | V | D | J
CASSLYRGENQPQHF | TGTGCCAGCAGTTTATATAGAGGAGAGAATCAGCCCCAGCATTTT | - | TRBV28 | - | TRBJ1-5
CASRGEVSNQPQHF | TGTGCCAGCCGGGGGGAGGTCAGCAATCAGCCCCAGCATTTT | - | TRBV19 | - | TRBJ1-5
CASSEQGSTGELFF | TGCGCCAGCAGCGAACAGGGGTCCACCGGGGAGCTGTTTTTT | - | TRBV5-1 | TRBD1 | TRBJ2-2
CASAGTGPYEQYF | TGTGCCAGCGCCGGGACAGGGCCCTACGAGCAGTACTTC | - | TRBV28 | TRBD1 | TRBJ2-7
CASRQRINGYNEQFF | TGTGCCAGTAGGCAGAGGATAAATGGCTACAATGAGCAGTTCTTC | - | TRBV19 | - | TRBJ2-1
CASSQSGRETQYF | TGTGCCAGCAGCCAAAGTGGGAGAGAGACCCAGTACTTC | few | TRBV6-5 | - | TRBJ2-5
CASARANEKLFF | TGTGCCAGCGCCAGGGCAAATGAAAAACTGTTTTTT | - | TRBV11-2 | - | TRBJ1-4
CASSEDAGLAVWTDTQYF | TGTGCCAGCAGTGAAGACGCGGGACTAGCGGTTTGGACAGATACGCAGTATTTT | - | TRBV2 | TRBD2 | TRBJ2-3
CASSSPRAALTDTQYF | TGTGCCAGCAGTTCCCCCCGAGCGGCCCTCACAGATACGCAGTATTTT | - | TRBV28 | - | TRBJ2-3
CASSVGQGNGYTF | TGTGCCAGCAGCGTCGGGCAGGGGAATGGCTACACCTTC | - | TRBV5-4 | - | TRBJ1-2
CASSRQLAFHNEQFF | TGTGCCAGCAGCCGCCAACTAGCGTTCCACAATGAGCAGTTCTTC | - | TRBV14 | TRBD2 | TRBJ2-1
CASSPQDSRRTEAFF | TGCGCCAGCAGCCCACAGGACAGCCGGAGGACTGAAGCTTTCTTT | - | TRBV5-1 | - | TRBJ1-1
CASSRTSGHNEQFF | TGTGCCAGCAGTCGGACTAGCGGGCACAATGAGCAGTTCTTC | - | TRBV16 | TRBD2 | TRBJ2-1
CASSRDRGTYEQYF | TGTGCCAGCAGTCGGGACAGGGGGACCTACGAGCAGTACTTC | - | TRBV6-6 | TRBD1 | TRBJ2-7
CASSETSAVNEQFF | TGTGCCAGCAGTGAGACTAGCGCCGTAAATGAGCAGTTCTTC | - | TRBV2 | TRBD2 | TRBJ2-1
CASSETRGYGYTF | TGTGCCAGCAGTGAGACGCGGGGCTATGGCTACACCTTC | - | TRBV6-4 | - | TRBJ1-2
CASSAPTSGGRDTQYF | TGTGCCAGCAGCGCCCCGACTAGCGGGGGGAGAGATACGCAGTATTTT | few | TRBV9 | TRBD2 | TRBJ2-3
CASSYSALAGGTDTQYF | TGTGCCAGCAGTTACTCGGCTCTAGCGGGTGGGACAGATACGCAGTATTTT | - | TRBV6-2/TRBV6-3 | TRBD2 | TRBJ2-3
CASSLAAGQHGELFF | TGTGCCAGCAGTTTAGCGGCAGGGCAGCACGGGGAGCTGTTTTTT | - | TRBV28 | - | TRBJ2-2
CASTQGFTPQETQYF | TGTGCCAGCACCCAGGGGTTCACGCCCCAAGAGACCCAGTACTTC | - | TRBV5-8 | - | TRBJ2-5
CASSLDRAPEAFF | TGTGCCAGCAGTTTGGACAGGGCCCCTGAAGCTTTCTTT | few | TRBV12-3/TRBV12-4 | TRBD1 | TRBJ1-1
CASNLAGTSGYNEQFF | TGTGCCAGCAACCTTGCCGGGACTAGCGGCTACAATGAGCAGTTCTTC | - | TRBV7-4 | TRBD2 | TRBJ2-1
CASSPAGSYEQYF | TGTGCCAGCAGCCCCGCCGGGAGCTACGAGCAGTACTTC | few | TRBV12-3/TRBV12-4 | - | TRBJ2-7
CASSRDILNTEAFF | TGCGCCAGCAGTCGGGACATCCTGAACACTGAAGCTTTCTTT | - | TRBV10-1 | - | TRBJ1-1
CASSLEAGGYEQYF | TGCGCCAGCAGCTTGGAGGCAGGGGGCTACGAGCAGTACTTC | - | TRBV5-1 | TRBD1 | TRBJ2-7
CASSGDFLSSYEQYF | TGCGCCAGCAGCGGGGACTTTTTGAGCTCCTACGAGCAGTACTTC | - | TRBV5-1 | - | TRBJ2-7
CASSQVLGGTEAFF | TGTGCCAGCAGCCAAGTTCTGGGGGGCACTGAAGCTTTCTTT | once | TRBV14 | - | TRBJ1-1
CASSPSDTNTEAFF | TGTGCCAGCTCACCCTCAGACACCAACACTGAAGCTTTCTTT | - | TRBV18 | - | TRBJ1-1
CASSRDRGSPLHF | TGTGCCAGCAGCCGGGATCGGGGGTCACCCCTCCACTTT | - | TRBV6-2/TRBV6-3 | - | TRBJ1-6
CASSKLSGLPNTGELFF | TGTGCCAGCAGTAAACTTAGCGGGCTACCAAACACCGGGGAGCTGTTTTTT | - | TRBV27 | TRBD2 | TRBJ2-2
CAGEPGGYEQYF | TGTGCCGGCGAGCCCGGAGGGTACGAGCAGTACTTC | - | TRBV27 | - | TRBJ2-7
CASSQDSLFRDRVTGELFF | TGTGCCAGCAGCCAAGATTCCCTATTCCGGGACAGAGTCACCGGGGAGCTGTTTTTT | few | TRBV3-1/TRBV3-2 | TRBD1 | TRBJ2-2
CASSYSLAGGPYEQYF | TGTGCCAGCAGTTACTCCCTAGCGGGAGGACCTTACGAGCAGTACTTC | - | TRBV6-5 | TRBD2 | TRBJ2-7
CASHPGRLAGANEQYF | TGTGCCAGCCACCCCGGCAGGCTAGCGGGAGCAAATGAGCAGTACTTC | - | TRBV2 | TRBD2 | TRBJ2-7
CASSTRQYNSPLHF | TGCGCCAGCAGCACGCGACAGTACAACTCACCCCTCCACTTT | - | TRBV5-1 | - | TRBJ1-6
CASSPRTGDNSPLHF | TGTGCCAGCAGCCCCAGGACAGGGGATAATTCACCCCTCCACTTT | - | TRBV9 | TRBD1 | TRBJ1-6
CASSQDVGRRELFF | TGTGCCAGCAGCCAAGATGTGGGGCGGAGGGAGCTGTTTTTT | - | TRBV14 | - | TRBJ2-2
CASSSISGQGNLAKNIQYF | TGTGCCAGCAGCTCAATTTCGGGACAGGGAAATCTAGCCAAAAACATTCAGTACTTC | - | TRBV7-3 | TRBD1 | TRBJ2-4
CASSLESAGWENEKLFF | TGCGCCAGCAGCTTGGAATCCGCCGGATGGGAGAATGAAAAACTGTTTTTT | - | TRBV5-1 | - | TRBJ1-4
CASSLVGTGTYEQYF | TGTGCCAGCAGCTTAGTCGGGACAGGAACCTACGAGCAGTACTTC | - | TRBV7-9 | TRBD1 | TRBJ2-7
CASSLGAHRQETQYF | TGTGCCAGCAGCTTAGGGGCTCATAGACAAGAGACCCAGTACTTC | - | TRBV5-5 | - | TRBJ2-5
CASSVSEDTQYF | TGTGCCAGCAGCGTCAGCGAGGATACGCAGTATTTT | - | TRBV9 | - | TRBJ2-3
CASSFLAGGNTGELFF | TGTGCCAGCAGCTTCCTAGCGGGGGGAAACACCGGGGAGCTGTTTTTT | - | TRBV7-6 | TRBD2 | TRBJ2-2
CAITTPLSGVQYF | TGTGCCATCACCACACCCTTATCGGGAGTCCAGTACTTC | - | TRBV10-3 | - | TRBJ2-7
CASSLMGDSEAFF | TGTGCCAGCAGTTTAATGGGGGACAGTGAAGCTTTCTTT | - | TRBV12-3/TRBV12-4 | TRBD1 | TRBJ1-1
CASSLIGTGRDEQFF | TGTGCCAGCAGTTTGATCGGGACAGGGAGGGATGAGCAGTTCTTC | - | TRBV28 | TRBD1 | TRBJ2-1
CASSFGGASTGNTIYF | TGTGCCAGCAGCTTCGGGGGGGCATCAACTGGAAACACCATATATTTT | - | TRBV7-2 | - | TRBJ1-3
CASLSHRDGNNEQFF | TGTGCCAGCCTTTCCCACAGGGACGGTAACAATGAGCAGTTCTTC | few | TRBV9 | - | TRBJ2-1
CASRGQGVINTEAFF | TGCGCCAGCCGGGGACAGGGGGTAATAAACACTGAAGCTTTCTTT | - | TRBV5-1 | TRBD1 | TRBJ1-1
CASSDALEKETQYF | TGTGCCAGCAGTGACGCACTAGAAAAAGAGACCCAGTACTTC | - | TRBV6-4 | - | TRBJ2-5
CAISEPGLAAGNEQFF | TGTGCCATCAGTGAGCCAGGACTAGCGGCTGGCAATGAGCAGTTCTTC | - | TRBV10-3 | TRBD2 | TRBJ2-1